This entry lists 7 T cell receptor beta chains sequenced from one sample in a study of beta chain features in type 1 diabetes. Since all of the isolated RNA was reverse transcribed, expressed TCRB transcripts were what got sequenced. Sequenced by immunoSEQ multiplex PCR; TCRdb stores in-frame clones only, minus some. The data show about 220,000 clones, approximately 11% seen once. Sequenced input: central memory CD4+ T cells from blood. These receptors all come from a young man in good health.

At least ten counts were recorded for this clone. The chain uses TRBV5-6 and TRBJ1-6; D is ambiguous. This CDR3 has 14 residues. Per germline, CDR1 SGHDT and CDR2 YYEEEE. The germline V and J ends were trimmed by 0 bases and 9 bases, with 10 bases remaining between them. The CDR3 loop reads CASSLGPSGSPLHF. As DNA, the CDR3 is TGTGCCAGCAGCTTGGGCCCGTCTGGTTCACCCCTCCACTTT.

This clone was counted a few times. The CDR3 spells CASSSRAGDGHNEQFF. CDR3 nucleotides: TGTGCCAGCAGCTCGAGGGCGGGAGATGGGCACAATGAGCAGTTCTTC. The chain links TRBV7-6 to TRBJ2-1, with 7 bases fitting TRBD2. V lost 4 bases and J lost 5; bases outside the gene matches: 11. This CDR3 contains 16 residues. CDR1 is SGHVS and CDR2 is FNYEAQ in the germline V gene.

This chain connects TRBV28 to TRBJ1-2; D is perhaps TRBD1 (5 bases). The CDR3 has 14 amino acids. V was trimmed by 5 bases and J by 8 bases, leaving 18 bases between them. Germline CDR1 is MDHEN and CDR2 is SYDVKM. The CDR3 DNA is TGTGCCAGCAGTACAACAGGAGCCGGGTGGGGCTACACCTTC. The encoded protein is CASSTTGAGWGYTF.

The CDR3 nucleotides are TGTGCCAGCAGCTCCAAACAGGGGCAAGAGACCCAGTACTTC. This translates into CASSSKQGQETQYF. The rearrangement uses TRBV5-4 and TRBJ2-5; TRBD1 matches 7 bases. With V trimmed by 3 bases and J by 2 bases, 4 bases remained unmatched. Germline lookup yields CDR1 SGHNT and CDR2 YYREEE (reference sequence). The CDR3 sequence is 14 residues long.

This clone was seen only a few times. The gene calls are TRBV30 and TRBJ2-5, with 10 bases lining up with TRBD2. Germline CDR1 GTSNPN, CDR2 SVGIG (reference sequence). After removal of 4 bases from V and 5 bases from J, the junction contained 7 bases not matched to a gene. CDR3 size: 14 residues. The CDR3 loop reads CAWNPAGGLETQYF. The CDR3 coding sequence is TGTGCCTGGAATCCAGCGGGAGGGCTCGAGACCCAGTACTTC.

This clone was observed a few times. The rearrangement links TRBV11-2 to TRBJ2-5, with D tentatively TRBD2 (6 bases). V was cut by 4 bases and J by 2 bases, with 8 bases left in between. The CDR3 contains 13 residues. Germline V gene data show CDR1 as SGHAT and CDR2 as FQNNGV. The CDR3 is CASSYGSQETQYF. The CDR3 region has the DNA TGTGCCAGCAGCTACGGGAGTCAAGAGACCCAGTACTTC.

The chain is built from TRBV7-9 and TRBJ2-4; D perhaps matches TRBD1 (6 bases). The germline V gene encodes CDR1 SEHNR and CDR2 FQNEAQ (reference sequence). The CDR3 contains 13 residues. V gave up 5 bases and J gave up 10 bases, with 15 bases separating them. This CDR3 is CASSPLGGEIQYF. DNA for the CDR3: TGTGCCAGCAGCCCGCTAGGGGGAGAGATTCAGTACTTC. Using reference TRBV7-9 and TRBJ2-4 for the parts outside the CDR3, the full variable domain is DTGVSQNPRHKITKRGQNVTFRCDPISEHNRLYWYRQTLGQGPEFLTYFQNEAQLEKSRLLSDRFSAERPKGSFSTLEIQRTEQGDSAMYLCASSPLGGEIQYFGAGTRLSVL.